This TCR beta chain was sequenced for a study of blood T cells in healthy people across ages. Per sample, no less than 5.5 micrograms of total RNA were extracted. General study results and limits: Per million T cells, TCR beta diversity dropped roughly linearly as age increased. The study regarded diversity estimates from one million T cells as underestimates.

CDR1 and CDR2 from the germline V gene are ENHRY and SYGVKD. This CDR3 contains 18 residues. The ends lost 6 bases at V and 10 bases at J; junction bases unmatched: 18. Together with a sample-barcoded 5' primer, a J-beta primer mix was included in a second PCR lasting roughly 7 to 11 cycles. Each cDNA molecule, via a template-switch adaptor with 12 random nucleotides, was tagged. TCRdb re-called the 5' RACE reads with MiXCR, one entry per CDR3 protein. Found here are some 1.7 million distinct CDR3 sequences, 28% of them singletons; the top ten hold 7.7%. Concerning this clonotype itself: Antigen specificity is unknown.

The sample was blood. V usage is TRBV10-3 and J usage is TRBJ2-1; 13 bases map to TRBD2. The clonotype originates from a woman in her 30s in good health. CDR3 bases: TGTGCCATCAGACCATTGACTAGCGGGAGGCCAGACGAGGAAGAGCAGTTCTTC. Amino acids: CAIRPLTSGRPDEEEQFF.